This passage covers 30 T cell receptor beta chains from one sample sequenced in a study of T cells in Graves' hyperthyroidism and ophthalmopathy. There were TCR beta CDR3 regions amplified from RNA transcripts. When the TCR CDR3 underwent first-round RT-PCR, the HTBI primer set was used. TCRdb processed the multiplex PCR reads anew with MiXCR; each CDR3 protein has one entry. This table holds more than 300,000 distinct CDR3 sequences, less than 15% found once. What was sequenced was blood. These receptors were collected from a woman younger than 35 with Graves' hyperthyroidism.

This clonotype was counted ten times or more. The chain carries TRBV30 and TRBJ1-1; no clear D. Trimming removed 2 bases at V and 7 bases at J, with 8 bases between. CDR1 is GTSNPN, CDR2 SVGIG, per germline (reference sequence). The CDR3 is made up of 11 amino acids. The CDR3 coding sequence is TGTGCCTGGAGTAGTGGGCATGAAGCTTTCTTT. Residues: CAWSSGHEAFF. The variable domain in full, completed from reference TRBV30 and TRBJ1-1, reads SQTIHQWPATLVQPVGSPLSLECTVEGTSNPNLYWYRQAAGRGLQLLFYSVGIGQISSEVPQNLSASRPQDRQFILSSKKLLLSDSGFYLCAWSSGHEAFFGQGTRLTVV.

The table lists this clonotype with many counts. The germline gene is not matched at one end of the junction; a read error may be the cause. The rearrangement uses TRBV24-1 and TRBJ2-3; no clear D. CDR1 and CDR2 from the germline V gene are KGHDR and SFDVKD. The CDR3 has 13 amino acids. CDR3 DNA sequence: TGTGCCACTAGTGGGTCAGATGGGAATACGCAGTATTTT. Protein sequence: CATSGSDGNTQYF.

This clonotype was seen only a few times. The J gene is TRBJ1-2, the V gene TRBV9, with TRBD1 matching 7 bases. CDR3 length equals 15 residues. Per the germline V gene, CDR1 is SGDLS and CDR2 is YYNGEE. V shed 4 bases, J shed 3 bases, and the junction held 9 bases outside the gene matches. The CDR3, as DNA: TGTGCCAGCAGCATAGACAGGGATAGATACTATGGCTACACCTTC. It is translated as CASSIDRDRYYGYTF. The variable domain in full, with the rest retrieved from reference TRBV9 and TRBJ1-2, is DSGVTQTPKHLITATGQRVTLRCSPRSGDLSVYWYQQSLDQGLQFLIQYYNGEERAKGNILERFSAQQFPDLHSELNLSSLELGDSALYFCASSIDRDRYYGYTFGSGTRLTVV.

Comments on this clonotype: The missing conserved phenylalanine or tryptophan at the end of this CDR3 makes a read error likely. The chain combines TRBV9 with TRBJ2-1, with 8 bases aligning to TRBD2. Per germline, CDR1 SGDLS and CDR2 YYNGEE. V was pared by 4 bases and J by 7 bases, with 13 bases of the junction left unmatched. This CDR3 has 16 amino acids. The DNA for the CDR3 is TGTGCCAGCAGCAAAAGCGTGAGCGGGAGCACTAATGAGCAGTTCCTC. Translated, it gives CASSKSVSGSTNEQFL.

This clonotype was counted at least ten times. V usage is TRBV20-1 and J usage is TRBJ1-6, with a possible D match to TRBD1 (5 bases). Germline loops: CDR1 DFQATT, CDR2 SNEGSKA (reference sequence). V lost 3 bases, J lost 8 bases, and 11 bases lay in between. The CDR3 has 13 amino acids. The CDR3 DNA reads TGCAGTGCTAGGCCCAGGGCAGATTCACCCCTCCACTTT. It specifies CSARPRADSPLHF.

This clonotype was detected only a few times. The CDR3 DNA sequence: TGTGCCAGCAGTTTATTAGCCAACCACGAGCAGTACTTC. Translated, it gives CASSLLANHEQYF. The chain recombines TRBV28 with TRBJ2-7; D is undetermined. This CDR3 has 13 residues. V lost 1 base and J lost 5, with 9 bases in between. Germline values: CDR1 MDHEN, CDR2 SYDVKM.

This clonotype was counted at least ten times. The rearrangement joins TRBV6-2 or TRBV6-3 to TRBJ2-4; the D is unclear. From germline, CDR1 is MNHEY and CDR2 SVGEGT. This CDR3 region has 13 residues. The V and J ends lost 5 bases and 1 base respectively, with 6 bases between them. CDR3: CASSARAKNIQYF. The CDR3 DNA reads TGTGCCAGCAGTGCCAGGGCCAAAAACATTCAGTACTTC.

This clonotype was found a few times. The genes are TRBV5-4 and TRBJ2-1; TRBD1 aligns across 11 bases. Losses at the gene ends were 3 bases for V and 3 bases for J; bases not matched to a gene: 2. Germline loops: CDR1 SGHNT, CDR2 YYREEE (reference sequence). The CDR3 loop spans 15 amino acids. The CDR3 region has the DNA TGTGCCAGCAGCTGGGGACAGGGGGGCTACAATGAGCAGTTCTTC. Its translation is CASSWGQGGYNEQFF.

The chain employs TRBV6-4 and TRBJ1-1; perhaps TRBD1 as D (6 bases). The CDR3 runs to 15 residues. Trimming pared 2 bases from V and 1 base from J, leaving 11 bases between. The germline V gene has CDR1 MRHNA and CDR2 SNTAGT. The CDR3 loop is CASSDGTGRNTEAFF. DNA for the CDR3: TGTGCCAGCAGTGACGGAACAGGGAGGAACACTGAAGCTTTCTTT.

This clonotype was counted ten times or more. The chain uses TRBV28 and TRBJ1-5; D gene ambiguous. The CDR3 extends over 11 amino acids. Germline-derived CDR1 and CDR2 are MDHEN and SYDVKM. V was trimmed by 6 bases and J by 11 bases, leaving 11 bases between them. CDR3 amino acids: CASSSNSAQHF. DNA of the CDR3: TGTGCCAGCAGCTCGAATTCGGCCCAGCATTTT.

In this sample, this clonotype turned up many times. The CDR3 region has the DNA TGCAGTGCTAGAGATCTGGAGCGGGGGCCCACACCCTACTACGAGCAGTACTTC. This translates into CSARDLERGPTPYYEQYF. The genes are TRBV20-1 and TRBJ2-7; 8 bases agree with TRBD2. Germline V lookup: CDR1 DFQATT, CDR2 SNEGSKA (reference sequence). Trimming cost V 0 bases and J 3 bases; bases outside gene matches: 16. There are 18 residues in the CDR3.

This clonotype was recorded at least ten times. The chain is built from TRBV6-5 and TRBJ1-6, with 7 bases matching TRBD1. With 4 bases clipped from V and 3 bases from J, the junction kept 6 bases outside the gene matches. CDR1 MNHEY and CDR2 SVGAGI come from the germline V gene. CDR3 length equals 16 residues. CDR3 in DNA: TGTGCCAGCAGTTCTCCGACAGGGCACTATAATTCACCCCTCCACTTT. Its translation: CASSSPTGHYNSPLHF.

This clonotype has a count of ten or more. This chain uses TRBV5-1 with TRBJ2-3, with a weak D call TRBD1 (6 bases). The CDR3 runs 14 residues. CDR1 is SGHRS, CDR2 YFSETQ, per germline. V was shortened by 4 bases and J by 3 bases, with 12 bases between the two germline ends. Here the CDR3 DNA reads TGCGCCAGCAGCAGTACAGGGTATACAGATACGCAGTATTTT. Residues: CASSSTGYTDTQYF.

This clonotype was observed many times. The chain combines TRBV7-9 with TRBJ2-3; 11 bases map to TRBD2. The CDR3 spans 17 residues. Trimming removed 4 bases from V and 0 bases from J; junction bases left unmatched: 6. The germline gives CDR1 SEHNR, CDR2 FQNEAQ (reference sequence). The CDR3 coding sequence is TGTGCCAGCAGCTCCACGACTAGCGGGGAAAGCACAGATACGCAGTATTTT. Its protein is CASSSTTSGESTDTQYF. The full variable domain, completed using reference TRBV7-9 and TRBJ2-3, is DTGVSQNPRHKITKRGQNVTFRCDPISEHNRLYWYRQTLGQGPEFLTYFQNEAQLEKSRLLSDRFSAERPKGSFSTLEIQRTEQGDSAMYLCASSSTTSGESTDTQYFGPGTRLTVL.

This clonotype appeared a few times. This chain uses TRBV4-3 with TRBJ1-5; 8 bases are shared with TRBD1. The J segment lost 7 bases and the V segment lost 0 bases, leaving 5 bases of the junction unmatched. Germline V CDR1 and CDR2: LGHNA, YSLEER. The CDR3 consists of 15 residues. The CDR3 here is CASSQDRAGGQPQHF. CDR3 DNA: TGCGCCAGCAGCCAAGATAGGGCAGGGGGCCAGCCCCAGCATTTT.

The gene calls are TRBV11-2 and TRBJ1-2, with 9 bases lining up with TRBD1. CDR3 size: 16 residues. Losses at the gene ends were 5 bases for V and 1 base for J; bases not matched to a gene: 8. Germline CDR1 reads SGHAT; CDR2 reads FQNNGV. CDR3 nucleotide sequence: TGTGCCAGCAGCCCTTCTAGGGACAGGGTTAACTATGGCTACACCTTC. Translated, it gives CASSPSRDRVNYGYTF.

The chain combines TRBV30 with TRBJ1-4; D is uncertain. With 2 bases removed from V and 4 bases from J, the gap between germline ends came to 5 bases. The CDR3 runs 12 residues. Germline-derived CDR1 and CDR2 are GTSNPN and SVGIG (reference sequence). CDR3 sequence: CAWSQVNEKLFF. The CDR3 DNA sequence: TGTGCCTGGAGTCAGGTTAATGAAAAACTGTTTTTT.

This clonotype was picked up many times. The CDR3 loop reads CSATWGGGSYEQYF. As DNA, the CDR3 is TGCAGTGCCACGTGGGGCGGGGGCTCCTACGAGCAGTACTTC. This sequence joins TRBV20-1 and TRBJ2-7; 7 bases are shared with TRBD2. The germline V gene has CDR1 DFQATT and CDR2 SNEGSKA (reference sequence). The CDR3 consists of 14 residues. V lost 6 bases and J lost 0; bases outside the gene matches: 8.

At least ten counts were recorded for this clonotype. The DNA of the CDR3 is TGTGCCACCAGCTCCTTGGGGGGGGTTGAGCAGTTCTTC. It translates to CATSSLGGVEQFF. This sequence joins TRBV15 and TRBJ2-1, with 7 bases matching TRBD2. The CDR3 is 13 amino acids. Germline lookup yields CDR1 LNHNV and CDR2 YYDKDF (reference sequence). After removal of 5 bases from V and 9 bases from J, the junction contained 7 bases not matched to a gene.

This clonotype was recorded at least ten times. This chain uses TRBV6-1 with TRBJ2-3, with D unresolved. This CDR3 has 16 residues. Germline V gene data show CDR1 as MNHNS and CDR2 as SASEGT. V gave up 6 bases and J gave up 0 bases, with 16 bases separating them. This CDR3 is CASSSMASDSTDTQYF. The CDR3 DNA reads TGTGCCAGCAGCTCGATGGCCTCGGATAGCACAGATACGCAGTATTTT.

There are a few counts of this clonotype. The gene calls are TRBV6-1 and TRBJ1-5; unclear D gene. V was pared by 7 bases and J by 1 base, with 14 bases between. This CDR3 is built from 15 residues. The germline V gene encodes CDR1 MNHNS and CDR2 SASEGT. The CDR3 DNA reads TGTGCCAGCATACCCGACGGAGGGAGCAATCAGCCCCAGCATTTT. It codes for CASIPDGGSNQPQHF.

The sample holds many counts of this clonotype. V usage is TRBV12-3 or TRBV12-4 and J usage is TRBJ1-5; 7 positions agree with TRBD1. V trimming: 5 bases; J trimming: 2 bases; junction bases outside the gene matches: 3. This CDR3 is built from 14 residues. CDR3 nucleotide sequence: TGTGCCAGCAGTCCGGGACAGCGCAATCAGCCCCAGCATTTT. Translated, it gives CASSPGQRNQPQHF.

This clonotype was recorded many times. This chain uses TRBV11-2 with TRBJ2-5, with D unclear. The V end was cut by 1 base, the J end by 1 base, with 10 bases between. This CDR3 contains 15 residues. Germline V gene lookup returns CDR1 SGHAT and CDR2 FQNNGV. The CDR3 loop is CASSLGAGIQETQYF. CDR3 in DNA: TGTGCCAGCAGCTTAGGGGCCGGAATCCAAGAGACCCAGTACTTC.

This clonotype was counted ten times or more. This chain connects TRBV20-1 to TRBJ1-2; TRBD1 might be the D (5 bases). The CDR3 runs to 16 residues. V was pared by 0 bases and J by 0 bases, with 14 bases between. CDR1 DFQATT and CDR2 SNEGSKA come from the germline V gene (reference sequence). The CDR3 region has the DNA TGCAGTGCTAGAGATCGAGAGGGGAGTTCTAACTATGGCTACACCTTC. Translating gives CSARDREGSSNYGYTF.

This clonotype was detected a few times. The rearrangement joins TRBV11-1 to TRBJ2-3; D is unclear. Trimming shortened V by 0 bases and J by 3 bases, and 7 bases separated the two germline ends. Germline assignment: CDR1 SGHAT and CDR2 FQDESV (reference sequence). The CDR3 contains 14 residues. In DNA, the CDR3 is TGTGCCAGCAGCTTAGCAGGCCCAACAGATACGCAGTATTTT. Amino acids: CASSLAGPTDTQYF.

This clonotype was found many times. The chain recombines TRBV6-1 with TRBJ2-7; possible D gene TRBD1, 6 bases. V shed 7 bases and J shed 6 bases, with 19 bases lying between them. Germline CDR1 reads MNHNS; CDR2 reads SASEGT. The CDR3 covers 14 residues. CDR3 residues: CASKGVQGPSEQYF. CDR3 nucleotide sequence: TGTGCCAGCAAGGGGGTGCAGGGTCCTAGCGAGCAGTACTTC.

This clonotype has ten or more counts. V and J are TRBV3-1 and TRBJ1-1; possible D gene TRBD1, 6 bases. The V gene lost 4 bases and the J gene lost 1 base, with 13 bases spanning the gap. This CDR3 has 15 amino acids. The germline V gene encodes CDR1 LGHDT and CDR2 YNNKEL (reference sequence). CDR3 DNA: TGTGCCAGCAGCCCGACGACAGGACCGAACACTGAAGCTTTCTTT. Amino acids: CASSPTTGPNTEAFF. The variable domain in full, with the rest retrieved from reference TRBV3-1 and TRBJ1-1, is DTAVSQTPKYLVTQMGNDKSIKCEQNLGHDTMYWYKQDSKKFLKIMFSYNNKELIINETVPNRFSPKSPDKAHLNLHINSLELGDSAVYFCASSPTTGPNTEAFFGQGTRLTVV.

This clonotype was seen more than once but under ten times. V gene TRBV6-7 combines with J gene TRBJ2-7, with 8 bases that match TRBD2. TRBV6-7 is assigned to the ORF class and has an uncertain function. This CDR3 is 15 amino acids long. The J segment lost 0 bases and the V segment lost 5 bases, leaving 6 bases of the junction unmatched. The CDR3 region has the DNA TGTGCCAGCAGTCCTTTGCGGGAGGACTCCTACGAGCAGTACTTC. It codes for CASSPLREDSYEQYF.

The DNA of the CDR3 is TGTGCCAGCAGCACCCGGACAGGGGAAACGGTAGGGAACACCGGGGAGCTGTTTTTT. Protein product: CASSTRTGETVGNTGELFF. The chain couples TRBV9 to TRBJ2-2; 9 bases align to TRBD1. V lost 4 bases, J lost 1 base, and 14 bases stayed unmatched. CDR3 length: 19 residues. Germline CDR1 reads SGDLS; CDR2 reads YYNGEE.

This clonotype has only a few counts. The chain joins TRBV19 to TRBJ1-4; D is unresolved. Trimming removed 1 base from V and 0 bases from J, with 3 bases in between. The CDR3 length is 14 residues. Germline V gene lookup returns CDR1 LNHDA and CDR2 SQIVND (reference sequence). The CDR3, as DNA: TGTGCCAGTAGTATAGTTGCAACTAATGAAAAACTGTTTTTT. It translates to CASSIVATNEKLFF.